This TCR beta chain was sequenced during a study of shared clonotypes between healthy human individuals. Germline V gene data show CDR1 as MGHRA and CDR2 as YSYEKL. Unmatched junction bases numbered 9, after V lost 1 base and J lost 7 bases. This CDR3 contains 16 residues. This clone was observed a few times. The data were produced by immunoSEQ multiplex PCR, yet TCRdb's version contains in-frame clones alone and is incomplete. The sample includes 900,000 to 1,200,000 clones, around 82% seen only once; the top ten take under 0.8%. This chain uses TRBV4-1 with TRBJ2-1, with 8 bases matching TRBD2. Sequenced input: memory CD4+ T cells from PBMCs. The sample's subset: CD45RA-negative fraction. The receptor's source is a man between 18 and 29 years old in good health. Some clones in this sample may be carry-over from other donors' samples. CDR3: CASSQVKGTRDNEQFF. The CDR3 DNA follows: TGCGCCAGCAGCCAAGTTAAAGGGACTAGAGATAATGAGCAGTTCTTC.